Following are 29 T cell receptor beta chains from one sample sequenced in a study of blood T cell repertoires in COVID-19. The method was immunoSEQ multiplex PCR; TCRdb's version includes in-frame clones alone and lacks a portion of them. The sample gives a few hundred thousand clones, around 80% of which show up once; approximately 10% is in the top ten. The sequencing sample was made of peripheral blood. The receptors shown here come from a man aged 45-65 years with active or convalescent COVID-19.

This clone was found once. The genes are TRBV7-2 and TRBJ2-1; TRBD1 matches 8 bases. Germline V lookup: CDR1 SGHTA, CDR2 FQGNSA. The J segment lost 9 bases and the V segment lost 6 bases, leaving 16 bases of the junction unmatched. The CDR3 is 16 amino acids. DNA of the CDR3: TGTGCCAGCAGTCTTTTCGCAGGGGGCAGCTACGGTGAGCAGTTCTTC. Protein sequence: CASSLFAGGSYGEQFF.

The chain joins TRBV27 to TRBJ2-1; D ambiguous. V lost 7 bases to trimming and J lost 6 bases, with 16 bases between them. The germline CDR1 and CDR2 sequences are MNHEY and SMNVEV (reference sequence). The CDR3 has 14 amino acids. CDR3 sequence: CASTVGTRINEQFF. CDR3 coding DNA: TGTGCCAGCACCGTAGGAACGAGGATCAATGAGCAGTTCTTC.

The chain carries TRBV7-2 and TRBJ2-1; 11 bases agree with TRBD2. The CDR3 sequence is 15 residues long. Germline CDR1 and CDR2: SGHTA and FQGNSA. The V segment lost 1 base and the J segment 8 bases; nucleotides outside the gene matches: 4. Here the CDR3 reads CASSLVTSGIYEQFF. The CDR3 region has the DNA TGTGCCAGCAGCTTAGTGACTAGCGGGATATATGAGCAGTTCTTC.

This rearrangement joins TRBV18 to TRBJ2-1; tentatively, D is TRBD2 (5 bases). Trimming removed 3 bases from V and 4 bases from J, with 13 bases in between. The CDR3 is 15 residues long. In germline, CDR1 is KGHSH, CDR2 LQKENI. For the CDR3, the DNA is TGTGCCAGCTCACCGACACATACTAGTTACAATGAGCAGTTCTTC. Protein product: CASSPTHTSYNEQFF.

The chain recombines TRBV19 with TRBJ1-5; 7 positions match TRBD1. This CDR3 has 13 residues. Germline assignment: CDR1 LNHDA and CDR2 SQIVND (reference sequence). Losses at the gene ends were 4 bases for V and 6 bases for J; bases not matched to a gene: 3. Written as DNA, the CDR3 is TGTGCCAGTAGTAGCCAGGGGGGTCAGCCCCAGCATTTT. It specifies CASSSQGGQPQHF.

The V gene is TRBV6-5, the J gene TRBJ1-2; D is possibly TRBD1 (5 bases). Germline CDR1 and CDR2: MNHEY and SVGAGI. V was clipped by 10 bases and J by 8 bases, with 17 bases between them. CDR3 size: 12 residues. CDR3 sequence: CAIGPLGGGYTF. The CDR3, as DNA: TGTGCCATCGGCCCCTTGGGGGGGGGCTACACCTTC.

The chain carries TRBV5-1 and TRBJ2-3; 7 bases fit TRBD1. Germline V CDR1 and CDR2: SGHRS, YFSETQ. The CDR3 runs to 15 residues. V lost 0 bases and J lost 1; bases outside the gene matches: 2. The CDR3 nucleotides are TGCGCCAGCAGCTTGGTGGGACAGCGCACAGATACGCAGTATTTT. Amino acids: CASSLVGQRTDTQYF.

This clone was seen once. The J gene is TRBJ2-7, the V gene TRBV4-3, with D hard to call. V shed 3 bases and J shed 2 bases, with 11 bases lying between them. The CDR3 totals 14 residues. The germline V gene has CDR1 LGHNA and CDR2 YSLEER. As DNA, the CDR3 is TGCGCCAGCAGCCACATAACAGCAACCTACGAGCAGTACGTC. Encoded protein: CASSHITATYEQYV.

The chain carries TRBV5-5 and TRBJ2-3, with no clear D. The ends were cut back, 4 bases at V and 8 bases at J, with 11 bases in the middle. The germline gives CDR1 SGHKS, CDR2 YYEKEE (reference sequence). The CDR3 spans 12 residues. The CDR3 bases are TGTGCCAGCAGCCCGGGTACTGGTACGCAGTATTTT. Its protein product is CASSPGTGTQYF.

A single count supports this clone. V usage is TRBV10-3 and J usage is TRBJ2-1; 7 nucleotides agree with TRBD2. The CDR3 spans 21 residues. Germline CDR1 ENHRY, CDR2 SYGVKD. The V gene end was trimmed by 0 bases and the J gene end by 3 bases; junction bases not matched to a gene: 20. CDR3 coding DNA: TGTGCCATCAGTGAGTCGGTGGGGAGTACTAGCGCGCTAGGGGTCTACAATGAGCAGTTCTTC. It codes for CAISESVGSTSALGVYNEQFF.

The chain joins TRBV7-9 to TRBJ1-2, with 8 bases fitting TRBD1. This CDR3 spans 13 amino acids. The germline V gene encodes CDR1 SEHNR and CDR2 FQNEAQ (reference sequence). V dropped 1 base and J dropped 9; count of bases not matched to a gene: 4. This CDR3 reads CASSLGQGASYTF. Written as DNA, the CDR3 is TGTGCCAGCAGCTTAGGGCAGGGGGCAAGCTACACCTTC.

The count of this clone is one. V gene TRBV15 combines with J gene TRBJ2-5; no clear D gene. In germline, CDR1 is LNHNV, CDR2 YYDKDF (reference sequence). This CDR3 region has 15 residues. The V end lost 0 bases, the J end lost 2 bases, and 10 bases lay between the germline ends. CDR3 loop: CATSRDSGRQETQYF. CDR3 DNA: TGTGCCACCAGCAGAGATTCCGGCAGGCAAGAGACCCAGTACTTC.

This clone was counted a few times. CDR3 region: CASSQEALTYEQYF. The CDR3 nucleotides are TGTGCCAGCAGCCAAGAAGCTCTTACCTACGAGCAGTACTTC. V usage is TRBV4-2 and J usage is TRBJ2-7; D remains ambiguous. The CDR3 totals 14 residues. With 0 bases removed from V and 2 bases from J, the gap between germline ends came to 8 bases. In germline, CDR1 is LGHNA, CDR2 YNFKEQ.

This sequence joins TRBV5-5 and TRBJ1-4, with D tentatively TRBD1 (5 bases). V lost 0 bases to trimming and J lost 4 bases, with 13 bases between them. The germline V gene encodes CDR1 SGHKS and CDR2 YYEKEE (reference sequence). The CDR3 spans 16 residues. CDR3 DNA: TGTGCCAGCAGCTTGGGTTGGAGGAGGGGTAATGAAAAACTGTTTTTT. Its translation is CASSLGWRRGNEKLFF.

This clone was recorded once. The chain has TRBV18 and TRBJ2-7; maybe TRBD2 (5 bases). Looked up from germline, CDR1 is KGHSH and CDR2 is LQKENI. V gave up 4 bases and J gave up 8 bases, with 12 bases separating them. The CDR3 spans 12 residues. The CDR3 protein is CASSREGPKQYV. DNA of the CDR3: TGTGCCAGCTCACGAGAGGGCCCGAAGCAGTACGTC.

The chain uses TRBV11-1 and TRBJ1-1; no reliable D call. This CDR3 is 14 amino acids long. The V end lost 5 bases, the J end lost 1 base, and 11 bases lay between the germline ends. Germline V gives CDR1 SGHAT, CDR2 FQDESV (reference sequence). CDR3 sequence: CASSPPYRNTEAFF. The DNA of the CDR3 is TGTGCCAGCAGCCCCCCTTATAGGAACACTGAAGCTTTCTTT.

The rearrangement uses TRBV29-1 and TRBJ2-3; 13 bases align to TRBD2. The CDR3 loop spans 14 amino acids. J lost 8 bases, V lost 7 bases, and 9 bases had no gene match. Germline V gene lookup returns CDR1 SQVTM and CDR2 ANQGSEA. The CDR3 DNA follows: TGCAGCGCTGGCACTAGCGGGGGGGCAGGTACGCAGTATTTT. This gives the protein CSAGTSGGAGTQYF.

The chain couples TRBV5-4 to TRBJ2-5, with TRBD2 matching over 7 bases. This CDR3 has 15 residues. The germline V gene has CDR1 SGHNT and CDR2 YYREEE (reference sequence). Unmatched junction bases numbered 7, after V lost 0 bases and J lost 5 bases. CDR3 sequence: CASSLGGREEETQYF. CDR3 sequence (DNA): TGTGCCAGCAGCTTGGGCGGGAGAGAGGAGGAGACCCAGTACTTC.

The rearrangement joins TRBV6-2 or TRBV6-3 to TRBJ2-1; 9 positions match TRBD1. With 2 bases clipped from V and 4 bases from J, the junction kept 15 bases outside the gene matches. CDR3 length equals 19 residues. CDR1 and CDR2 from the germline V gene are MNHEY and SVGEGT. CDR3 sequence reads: CASSYAISTTGGSYNEQFF. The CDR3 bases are TGTGCCAGCAGTTACGCCATTAGCACCACAGGGGGCAGTTACAATGAGCAGTTCTTC.

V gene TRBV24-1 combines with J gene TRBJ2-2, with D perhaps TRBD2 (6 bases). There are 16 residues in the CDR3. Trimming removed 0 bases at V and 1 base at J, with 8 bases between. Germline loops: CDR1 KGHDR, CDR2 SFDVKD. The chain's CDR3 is CATSDLRRGNTGELFF. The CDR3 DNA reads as TGTGCCACCAGTGATTTGCGGCGGGGGAACACCGGGGAGCTGTTTTTT.

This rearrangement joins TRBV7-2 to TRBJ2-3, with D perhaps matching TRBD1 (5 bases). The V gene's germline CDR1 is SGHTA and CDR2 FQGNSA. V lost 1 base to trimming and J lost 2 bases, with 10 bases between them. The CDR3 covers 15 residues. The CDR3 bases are TGTGCCAGCAGCTTAGTGGCAGGGTTCACAGATACGCAGTATTTT. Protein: CASSLVAGFTDTQYF. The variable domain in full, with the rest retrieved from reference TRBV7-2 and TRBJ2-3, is GAGVSQSPSNKVTEKGKDVELRCDPISGHTALYWYRQSLGQGLEFLIYFQGNSAPDKSGLPSDRFSAERTGGSVSTLTIQRTQQEDSAVYLCASSLVAGFTDTQYFGPGTRLTVL.

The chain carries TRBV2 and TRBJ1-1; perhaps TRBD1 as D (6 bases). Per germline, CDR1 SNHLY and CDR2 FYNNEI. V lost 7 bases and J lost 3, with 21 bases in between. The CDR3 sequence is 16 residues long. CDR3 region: CASIIRTEGFHTEAFF. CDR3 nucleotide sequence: TGTGCCAGCATTATACGGACAGAGGGTTTTCACACTGAAGCTTTCTTT.

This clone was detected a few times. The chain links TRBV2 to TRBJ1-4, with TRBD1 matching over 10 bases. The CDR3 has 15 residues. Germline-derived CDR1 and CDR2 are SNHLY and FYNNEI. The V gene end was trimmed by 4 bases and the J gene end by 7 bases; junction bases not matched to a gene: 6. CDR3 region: CASSGTGGTTEKLFF. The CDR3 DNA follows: TGTGCCAGCAGTGGGACAGGGGGGACGACTGAAAAACTGTTTTTT.

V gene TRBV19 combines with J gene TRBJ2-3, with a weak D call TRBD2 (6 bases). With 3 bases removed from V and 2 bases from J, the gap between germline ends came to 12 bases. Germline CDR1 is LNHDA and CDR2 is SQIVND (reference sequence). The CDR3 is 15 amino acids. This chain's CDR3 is CASSMAGPPTDTQYF. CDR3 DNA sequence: TGTGCCAGTAGTATGGCGGGGCCACCCACAGATACGCAGTATTTT.

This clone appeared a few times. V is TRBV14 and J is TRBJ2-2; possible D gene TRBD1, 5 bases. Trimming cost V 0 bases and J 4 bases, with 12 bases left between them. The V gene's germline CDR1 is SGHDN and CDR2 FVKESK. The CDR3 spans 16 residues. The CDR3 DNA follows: TGTGCCAGCAGCCAAGAAGGCAGGGTCAGCACCGGGGAGCTGTTTTTT. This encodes CASSQEGRVSTGELFF.

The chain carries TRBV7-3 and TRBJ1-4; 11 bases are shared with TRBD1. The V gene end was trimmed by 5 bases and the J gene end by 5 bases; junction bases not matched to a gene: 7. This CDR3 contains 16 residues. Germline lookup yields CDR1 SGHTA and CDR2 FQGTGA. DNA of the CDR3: TGTGCCAGCAGCCCAGAGGACAGGGGGCGGAATGAAAAACTGTTTTTT. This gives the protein CASSPEDRGRNEKLFF. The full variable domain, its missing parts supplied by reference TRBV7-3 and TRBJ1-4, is GAGVSQTPSNKVTEKGKYVELRCDPISGHTALYWYRQSLGQGPEFLIYFQGTGAADDSGLPNDRFFAVRPEGSVSTLKIQRTERGDSAVYLCASSPEDRGRNEKLFFGSGTQLSVL.

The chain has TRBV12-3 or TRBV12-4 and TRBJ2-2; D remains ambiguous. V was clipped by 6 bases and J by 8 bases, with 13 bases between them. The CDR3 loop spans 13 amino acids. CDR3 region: CASSGVNGGELFF. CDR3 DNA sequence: TGTGCCAGCAGCGGAGTCAATGGGGGGGAGCTGTTTTTT.

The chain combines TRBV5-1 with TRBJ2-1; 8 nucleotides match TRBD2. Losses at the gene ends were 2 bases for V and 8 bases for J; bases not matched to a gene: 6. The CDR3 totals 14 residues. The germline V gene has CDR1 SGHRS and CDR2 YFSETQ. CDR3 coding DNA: TGCGCCAGCAGCTTCAGCGGGAGCGACGATGAGCAGTTCTTC. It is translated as CASSFSGSDDEQFF. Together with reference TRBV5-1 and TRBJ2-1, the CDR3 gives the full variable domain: KAGVTQTPRYLIKTRGQQVTLSCSPISGHRSVSWYQQTPGQGLQFLFEYFSETQRNKGNFPGRFSGRQFSNSRSEMNVSTLELGDSALYLCASSFSGSDDEQFFGPGTRLTVL.

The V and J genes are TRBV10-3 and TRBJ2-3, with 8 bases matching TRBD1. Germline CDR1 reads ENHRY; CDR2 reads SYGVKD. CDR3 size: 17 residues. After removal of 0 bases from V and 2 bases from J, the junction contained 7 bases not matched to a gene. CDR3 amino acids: CAISESARGPYTDTQYF. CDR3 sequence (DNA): TGTGCCATCAGTGAGTCGGCCAGGGGGCCATACACAGATACGCAGTATTTT.